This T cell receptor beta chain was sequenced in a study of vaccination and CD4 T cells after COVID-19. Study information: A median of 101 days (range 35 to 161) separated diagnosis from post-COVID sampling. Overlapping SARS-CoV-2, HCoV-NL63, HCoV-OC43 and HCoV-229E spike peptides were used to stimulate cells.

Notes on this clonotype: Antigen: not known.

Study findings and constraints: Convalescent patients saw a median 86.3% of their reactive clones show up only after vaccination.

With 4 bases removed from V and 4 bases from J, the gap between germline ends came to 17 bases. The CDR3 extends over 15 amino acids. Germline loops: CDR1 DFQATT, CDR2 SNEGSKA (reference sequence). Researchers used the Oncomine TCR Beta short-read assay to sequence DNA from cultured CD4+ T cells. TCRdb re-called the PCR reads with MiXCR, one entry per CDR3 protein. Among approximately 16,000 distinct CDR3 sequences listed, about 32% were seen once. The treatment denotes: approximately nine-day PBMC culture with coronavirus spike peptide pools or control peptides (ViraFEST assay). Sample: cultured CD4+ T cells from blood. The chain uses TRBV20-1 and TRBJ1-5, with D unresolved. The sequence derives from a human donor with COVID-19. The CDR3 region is CSAMAMEGYNQPQHF. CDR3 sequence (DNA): TGCAGTGCTATGGCAATGGAAGGATATAATCAGCCCCAGCATTTT.